The 15 T cell receptor beta chains reported below all come from one sample, sequenced in a study of human T cells and chemical hapten exposure. Time point meaning: healthy volunteer bleed at 2 weeks. Total RNA was isolated from unfractionated whole blood. TCRdb processed the RACE reads anew with MiXCR; each CDR3 protein has one entry. The data show 130,000 or so distinct CDR3 sequences, with approximately 10% seen just once and roughly 1.6% held by the top ten. The sequencing sample was made of whole blood. The receptors here all came from a male donor in good health. Some clones in this sample may be carry-over from other donors' samples.

This clonotype was detected a few times. The chain joins TRBV4-2 to TRBJ2-1, with a tentative D call TRBD2 (5 bases). CDR1 and CDR2 (germline): LGHNA, YNFKEQ. Trimming shortened V by 1 base and J by 0 bases, and 25 bases separated the two germline ends. This CDR3 is 21 amino acids long. In DNA, the CDR3 is TGTGCCAGCAGCCAAGGAGAGGGCGAAGACTACACCGGCAGCTCCTACAATGAGCAGTTCTTC. Amino acids: CASSQGEGEDYTGSSYNEQFF.

This clonotype appeared a few times. The gene calls are TRBV5-1 and TRBJ1-2; tentative D call: TRBD1 (5 bases). Germline V lookup: CDR1 SGHRS, CDR2 YFSETQ. This CDR3 spans 14 amino acids. The V and J ends lost 4 bases and 8 bases respectively, with 18 bases between them. In DNA form, the CDR3 reads TGCGCCAGCAGCCCCCGGGACCACGCGCTGGGCTACACCTTC. It yields the protein CASSPRDHALGYTF.

This clonotype was observed many times. The V and J genes are TRBV12-3 or TRBV12-4 and TRBJ2-5; D may correspond to TRBD1 or TRBD2 (7 bases each). Trimming took off 10 bases at V and 3 bases at J, with 21 bases between the two ends. CDR3 length equals 15 residues. The DNA of the CDR3 is TGTGCCACAGGGGGGGGAACAGGGGTAGAAGAGACCCAGTACTTC. It translates to CATGGGTGVEETQYF.

This clonotype was recorded at least ten times. The V gene is TRBV15, the J gene TRBJ2-1; maybe TRBD2 (6 bases). Germline V lookup: CDR1 LNHNV, CDR2 YYDKDF (reference sequence). CDR3 length equals 19 residues. Trimming removed 5 bases at V and 1 base at J, with 24 bases between. The CDR3 DNA is TGTGCCACCAGCCTGGGTGGGGGGTCCATAGAAGGGTCCTACAATGAGCAGTTCTTC. Amino acids: CATSLGGGSIEGSYNEQFF.

This clonotype was detected only a few times. This chain links TRBV7-2 with TRBJ1-6; no firm D call. V was clipped by 1 base and J by 0 bases, with 10 bases between them. The germline CDR1 and CDR2 sequences are SGHTA and FQGNSA. This CDR3 has 17 residues. In DNA, the CDR3 is TGTGCCAGCAGCTTAGATCTGGCGAGCTCCTATAATTCACCCCTCCACTTT. Translated: CASSLDLASSYNSPLHF.

In its sample, this clonotype was seen a few times. The chain combines TRBV5-1 with TRBJ2-5; D is possibly TRBD2 (6 bases). Germline V gene lookup returns CDR1 SGHRS and CDR2 YFSETQ. V lost 0 bases and J 5 bases, leaving 14 bases between the germline ends. The CDR3 totals 15 residues. The CDR3 DNA reads TGCGCCAGCAGCTTGGTGTCGGGACTCGAGGAGACCCAGTACTTC. This gives the protein CASSLVSGLEETQYF.

This rearrangement joins TRBV20-1 to TRBJ2-3; no reliable D call. With 0 bases removed from V and 0 bases from J, the gap between germline ends came to 13 bases. The CDR3 runs 16 residues. Germline lookup yields CDR1 DFQATT and CDR2 SNEGSKA (reference sequence). The CDR3 spells CSARDPPNGSTDTQYF. In nucleotides, the CDR3 is TGCAGTGCTAGAGATCCGCCTAACGGAAGCACAGATACGCAGTATTTT.

There are a few counts of this clonotype. The chain combines TRBV20-1 with TRBJ2-3; 9 bases are a match to TRBD2. The CDR3 runs 15 residues. The germline V gene has CDR1 DFQATT and CDR2 SNEGSKA (reference sequence). After removal of 3 bases from V and 4 bases from J, the junction contained 8 bases not matched to a gene. The CDR3 reads CSASPGTSNPDTQYF. The CDR3 DNA sequence: TGCAGTGCTAGTCCCGGGACTAGCAACCCAGATACGCAGTATTTT.

This clonotype has a count of ten or more. The rearrangement links TRBV7-8 to TRBJ2-7; maybe TRBD1 (6 bases). CDR3 length equals 15 residues. The V end was cut by 0 bases, the J end by 4 bases, with 13 bases between. CDR1 SGHVS and CDR2 FQNEAQ come from the germline V gene. CDR3 in DNA: TGTGCCAGCAGCTTAGCCCCACAGGGCGGTTACGAGCAGTACTTC. This encodes CASSLAPQGGYEQYF.

The gene calls are TRBV7-3 and TRBJ2-2; no firm D call. CDR1 is SGHTA, CDR2 FQGTGA, per germline. The CDR3 has 12 amino acids. Trimming took 4 bases from V and 7 from J, leaving 7 bases between them. The CDR3 nucleotides are TGTGCCAGCAGCTATGGGCTCGGGGAGCTGTTTTTT. This gives the protein CASSYGLGELFF.

The chain recombines TRBV5-4 with TRBJ2-2; a possible D gene is TRBD2 (5 bases). Germline V CDR1 and CDR2: SGHNT, YYREEE (reference sequence). CDR3 size: 14 residues. The V gene lost 4 bases and the J gene lost 3 bases, with 10 bases spanning the gap. CDR3 nucleotide sequence: TGTGCCAGCAGCGCGCGGACTGACACCGGGGAGCTGTTTTTT. This gives the protein CASSARTDTGELFF. The full variable domain, with the rest looked up from reference TRBV5-4 and TRBJ2-2, is ETGVTQSPTHLIKTRGQQVTLRCSSQSGHNTVSWYQQALGQGPQFIFQYYREEENGRGNFPPRFSGLQFPNYSSELNVNALELDDSALYLCASSARTDTGELFFGEGSRLTVL.

The V gene is TRBV27, the J gene TRBJ2-5; possible D gene TRBD1, 5 bases. The germline CDR1 and CDR2 sequences are MNHEY and SMNVEV (reference sequence). V shed 4 bases and J shed 3 bases, with 24 bases lying between them. The CDR3 is 18 amino acids. This chain's CDR3 is CASSSNGGAGWSKETQYF. In nucleotides, the CDR3 is TGTGCCAGCAGTTCAAACGGTGGTGCAGGGTGGTCCAAAGAGACCCAGTACTTC.

This chain joins TRBV2 and TRBJ2-1; D is uncertain. Germline V gene sequence: CDR1 SNHLY, CDR2 FYNNEI. The CDR3 extends over 13 amino acids. Between the trimmed V and J ends, which lost 3 bases and 5 bases, there was a span of 8 bases. CDR3 residues: CASSDRPHNEQFF. CDR3 sequence (DNA): TGTGCCAGCAGTGATCGTCCTCACAATGAGCAGTTCTTC.

This clonotype was seen more than once but under ten times. The chain is built from TRBV5-5 and TRBJ1-2; D not resolved. V was shortened by 0 bases and J by 3 bases, with 0 bases between the two germline ends. This CDR3 has 11 amino acids. Germline V lookup: CDR1 SGHKS, CDR2 YYEKEE (reference sequence). The CDR3 coding sequence is TGTGCCAGCAGCTTGGACTATGGCTACACCTTC. This translates into CASSLDYGYTF.

The rearrangement joins TRBV29-1 to TRBJ1-3; D gene ambiguous. V was clipped by 6 bases and J by 0 bases, with 18 bases between them. The germline V gene has CDR1 SQVTM and CDR2 ANQGSEA. The CDR3 covers 16 residues. The CDR3 region has the DNA TGCAGCGTGGAGAACGAGACACCTAACTCTGGAAACACCATATATTTT. Protein sequence: CSVENETPNSGNTIYF.